One TCR beta chain is described in this entry. The antigen is undetermined. The V end lost 4 bases, the J end lost 2 bases, and 11 bases lay between the germline ends. Germline V gives CDR1 LGHDT, CDR2 YNNKEL (reference sequence). CDR3 length equals 14 residues. The source of the sample is a study of CD8 T cells in ankylosing spondylitis. Study conclusions and caveats: In ankylosing spondylitis blood, a motif of 7 to 9 highly homologous TCR beta variants appeared characteristic.

Quantitative 5'-RACE was performed with molecular barcodes, and it yielded the TCR beta libraries. MiXCR, run by TCRdb on the 5' RACE reads, gives a single entry per CDR3 protein. The repertoire has around 450,000 distinct CDR3 sequences, around 26% of them found once; the top ten carry 0.85% to 1%. This chain connects TRBV3-1 to TRBJ1-2; possible D gene TRBD1, 5 bases. The clonotype was recovered from a male donor with ankylosing spondylitis. The sequencing input was blood, either unsorted or a sorted T cell fraction (not recorded which). The DNA for the CDR3 is TGTGCCAGCAGCCTCAGGGTGGAAAACTATGGCTACACCTTC. Its protein is CASSLRVENYGYTF. The full variable domain, its missing parts supplied by reference TRBV3-1 and TRBJ1-2, is DTAVSQTPKYLVTQMGNDKSIKCEQNLGHDTMYWYKQDSKKFLKIMFSYNNKELIINETVPNRFSPKSPDKAHLNLHINSLELGDSAVYFCASSLRVENYGYTFGSGTRLTVV.